The 15 T cell receptor beta chains below come from one sample, sequenced in a study of blood T cell repertoires in COVID-19. The method was immunoSEQ multiplex PCR; TCRdb's version includes in-frame clones alone and lacks a portion of them. The profile shows approximately 330,000 clones, more than 75% of them singletons. The sequenced material came from peripheral blood. These receptors were collected from a woman in her forties or fifties with active or convalescent COVID-19.

A single count supports this clone. The chain employs TRBV9 and TRBJ1-4; 8 bases align to TRBD1. The CDR3 has 17 amino acids. CDR1 is SGDLS and CDR2 is YYNGEE in the germline V gene. The V gene end was trimmed by 3 bases and the J gene end by 6 bases; junction bases not matched to a gene: 13. DNA of the CDR3: TGTGCCAGCAGCGGCGGGGGCAGGGGGCAAATTCATGAAAAACTGTTTTTT. This encodes CASSGGGRGQIHEKLFF.

The chain has TRBV28 and TRBJ1-2; no clear D gene. The CDR3 consists of 14 residues. Trimming removed 5 bases from V and 2 bases from J, with 12 bases in between. The V gene's germline CDR1 is MDHEN and CDR2 SYDVKM. CDR3 DNA: TGTGCCAGCAGTATGCCTCAGGAAAACTATGGCTACACCTTC. Its protein product is CASSMPQENYGYTF.

The CDR3 sequence: CAWQGDRGDTEAFF. In DNA, the CDR3 is TGTGCCTGGCAGGGGGACAGGGGTGACACTGAAGCTTTCTTT. V usage is TRBV30 and J usage is TRBJ1-1; 10 bases align to TRBD1. CDR1 is GTSNPN, CDR2 SVGIG, per germline (reference sequence). Losses at the gene ends were 5 bases for V and 3 bases for J; bases not matched to a gene: 6. This CDR3 has 14 residues.

This chain connects TRBV2 to TRBJ1-2; 9 nucleotides align to TRBD1. CDR1 and CDR2 from the germline V gene are SNHLY and FYNNEI. The V gene end was trimmed by 5 bases and the J gene end by 7 bases; junction bases not matched to a gene: 5. This CDR3 has 13 amino acids. CDR3 residues: CASSRDREPGYTF. The DNA for the CDR3 is TGTGCCAGCAGTCGGGACAGGGAACCTGGCTACACCTTC.

V and J are TRBV6-1 and TRBJ1-5; D unresolved. V shed 0 bases and J shed 7 bases, with 4 bases lying between them. Germline loops: CDR1 MNHNS, CDR2 SASEGT. The CDR3 loop spans 12 amino acids. Here the CDR3 reads CASSEARQPQHF. Here the CDR3 DNA reads TGTGCCAGCAGTGAAGCGCGGCAGCCCCAGCATTTT.

The rearrangement uses TRBV18 and TRBJ1-1; no clear D. This CDR3 is built from 14 residues. CDR1 and CDR2 from the germline V gene are KGHSH and LQKENI. The ends were cut back, 8 bases at V and 1 base at J, with 14 bases in the middle. DNA of the CDR3: TGTGCCAGCGCCGGCCCGACTAGGAACACTGAAGCTTTCTTT. This codes for CASAGPTRNTEAFF.

This clone appeared once. This chain joins TRBV7-9 and TRBJ2-5; TRBD1 aligns across 9 bases. This CDR3 is built from 16 residues. The germline V gene encodes CDR1 SEHNR and CDR2 FQNEAQ (reference sequence). V lost 5 bases to trimming and J lost 3 bases; unmatched junction nucleotides: 10. The CDR3 sequence is CASSRIGTGSEETQYF. The CDR3 bases are TGTGCCAGCAGCCGCATTGGGACAGGGTCGGAAGAGACCCAGTACTTC. Full variable domain (outside the CDR3, taken from reference TRBV7-9 and TRBJ2-5): DTGVSQNPRHKITKRGQNVTFRCDPISEHNRLYWYRQTLGQGPEFLTYFQNEAQLEKSRLLSDRFSAERPKGSFSTLEIQRTEQGDSAMYLCASSRIGTGSEETQYFGPGTRLLVL.

The V and J genes are TRBV25-1 and TRBJ2-5; TRBD2 is a possible D gene (6 bases). The V end lost 7 bases, the J end lost 2 bases, and 26 bases lay between the germline ends. This CDR3 has 18 residues. From germline, CDR1 is MGHDK and CDR2 SYGVNS. The CDR3 reads CASTPASGKGRLQETQYF. The CDR3 DNA reads TGTGCCAGCACTCCGGCTTCGGGGAAGGGGAGGTTACAAGAGACCCAGTACTTC.

J is TRBJ1-5 and V is TRBV5-8; 7 bases align to TRBD1. The CDR3 contains 17 residues. V lost 6 bases, J lost 0 bases, and 12 bases stayed unmatched. The V gene's germline CDR1 is SGHTS and CDR2 YDEGEE. The CDR3 sequence: CASIPRVGQYSNQPQHF. The CDR3 DNA follows: TGTGCCAGCATCCCCCGAGTGGGACAGTATAGCAATCAGCCCCAGCATTTT.

The chain couples TRBV18 to TRBJ1-1; 12 nucleotides agree with TRBD1. The CDR3 consists of 14 residues. V dropped 3 bases and J dropped 6; count of bases not matched to a gene: 2. The V gene's germline CDR1 is KGHSH and CDR2 LQKENI. CDR3 nucleotides: TGTGCCAGCTCACCGGGACAGGGGGCCCCTGAAGCTTTCTTT. Translating gives CASSPGQGAPEAFF.

This chain uses TRBV2 with TRBJ2-6; no definite D call. Germline CDR1 and CDR2: SNHLY and FYNNEI. Deletions cut 0 bases from V and 2 bases from J, with 8 bases between. The CDR3 contains 16 residues. CDR3 DNA: TGTGCCAGCAGTGAAGCGGCAATTGCTGGGGCCAACGTCCTGACTTTC. Encoded protein: CASSEAAIAGANVLTF.

The rearrangement links TRBV7-3 to TRBJ2-2; 8 bases align to TRBD2. The CDR3 sequence is 17 residues long. Germline V gene sequence: CDR1 SGHTA, CDR2 FQGTGA. The junction had 9 bases not matched to a gene; V was cut back by 1 base and J by 5 bases. CDR3 in amino acids: CASSLSHRAGVTGELFF. In DNA form, the CDR3 reads TGTGCCAGCAGCTTAAGTCATAGAGCGGGAGTAACCGGGGAGCTGTTTTTT.

The chain carries TRBV9 and TRBJ2-1, with 7 bases aligning to TRBD2. V lost 3 bases, J lost 6 bases, and 3 bases stayed unmatched. CDR1 and CDR2 from the germline V gene are SGDLS and YYNGEE. The CDR3 runs 13 residues. In DNA, the CDR3 is TGTGCCAGCAGCGAAACTAGCGCCAATGAGCAGTTCTTC. Protein sequence: CASSETSANEQFF.

This chain links TRBV28 with TRBJ1-2, with TRBD1 identical over 7 bases. V lost 4 bases, J lost 0 bases, and 8 bases stayed unmatched. The CDR3 covers 16 residues. Germline V lookup: CDR1 MDHEN, CDR2 SYDVKM. The CDR3 DNA sequence: TGTGCCAGCAGTTCCAAGGGGGCGGCAACTAACTATGGCTACACCTTC. Translating it yields CASSSKGAATNYGYTF.

The gene calls are TRBV30 and TRBJ1-5; D not certain. Per the germline V gene, CDR1 is GTSNPN and CDR2 is SVGIG (reference sequence). The length of the CDR3 is 13 residues. V was cut by 1 base and J by 5 bases, with 9 bases left in between. The DNA for the CDR3 is TGTGCCTGGAGTGGCCAGACATATCAGCCCCAGCATTTT. It is translated as CAWSGQTYQPQHF.